The entry below gives a single T cell receptor (beta chain) sequence along with its context. Antigen unknown. Trimming pared 2 bases from V and 7 bases from J, leaving 8 bases between. Germline CDR1 ENHRY, CDR2 SYGVKD. The CDR3 is 13 residues long. The sample originates from a study of PD-1 blockade in classical Hodgkin lymphoma. Study information: Treatment was intravenous nivolumab, 3 mg/kg every 2 weeks, until progression. Study-wide results and limits: In newly diagnosed patients, baseline TCR diversity was reportedly below that of healthy donors. Diversity in CD4+ TCRs, unlike that measured in CD8+ TCRs, had risen significantly by C4D1.

Sample time point: cycle 4 day 1 (C4D1), after 5 to 7 weeks of nivolumab. Every single patient, without exception, relapsed after autologous stem cell transplantation, and brentuximab vedotin exposure varied. The assay was immunoSEQ multiplex PCR, and TCRdb's table has in-frame clones only and misses some. The table has roughly 40,000 clones, just over 65% seen once. This TCR was sampled from a human donor with classical Hodgkin lymphoma. The sequencing here drew on peripheral blood mononuclear cells (PBMCs), taken before the fourth cycle of nivolumab. This sequence joins TRBV10-3 and TRBJ1-4; tentative D call: TRBD1 (5 bases). The CDR3 nucleotides are TGTGCCATCAGTGAGGAAGGGGTTGAAAAACTGTTTTTT. Its protein is CAISEEGVEKLFF.